This T cell receptor beta chain was captured by sequencing in a study of T-cell memory formation after mild COVID-19 (dated by TCRdb to the early 2020s). Some background on the complete study: TCR sequence clusters from the two donors were found to be largely donor specific. In two donors, T-cell clones that expanded and contracted after mild COVID-19 were tracked by sequencing TCRalpha and TCRbeta repertoires over time. Two young, previously healthy adult volunteers made up the cohort, one male and one female.

Worth noting for this clonotype: The specificity of this receptor is unknown. No per-base quality is available; no much larger clone lies one base away.

Study-wide conclusions, independent of this receptor: The second-wave clones that peaked on day 37 were not confirmed to be SARS-CoV-2 specific. Only a couple of mild cases were covered by the study, and larger cohorts that include severe cases with pre-infection samples were considered necessary. Some responding clones were detected in pre-infection memory, which suggested that pre-existing cross-reactive memory T cells had joined the SARS-CoV-2 response. Contracting CD4+ clones appeared mostly in the CM and EM memory subsets, whereas CD8+ clones were enriched in EMRA. Balanced CD4/CD8 phenotypes were observed for clones contracting from day 15 to 85, whereas a bias towards CD4+ was observed for a second wave of clones expanding from day 15 to 37.

Ficoll-Paque density gradient centrifugation was used to isolate PBMCs. For CDR1 and CDR2, the germline V gene lists SGDLS and YYNGEE. After removal of 0 bases from V and 7 bases from J, the junction retains 5 bases not matched to a gene. CDR3 length: 15 amino acids, cysteine to phenylalanine. The read is trimmed to its CDR3 DNA, 45 bases read in frame from base 1. The instrument was an Illumina NovaSeq 6000. TCRalpha and TCRbeta cDNA libraries were built by 5'RACE with constant-segment primers, adding sample barcodes and unique molecular identifiers. Trizol reagent was used to extract RNA from every sample. Amplification of the libraries took two PCR steps, and the second step added a second sample barcode plus Illumina TruSeq adapters. Sequencing of the libraries was done on an Illumina NovaSeq, producing 2 x 150 bp paired-end reads. The paper's data handling went like this. The reads were demultiplexed and collapsed into UMI-guided consensus sequences using migec v1.2.7. Using mixcr v2.1.11, UMI consensuses were aligned to TRA and TRB V and J templates and then assembled into clonotypes. A clonotype was counted as expanded or contracted only if both edgeR and NoisET called the change significant, with noise models trained on biological replicates. For edgeR calls, the cutoffs were a false discovery rate-adjusted p below 0.01 and a log2 fold-change threshold of 1. PCA with hierarchical clustering of max-normalized trajectories of the 1000 most abundant clonotypes was used as exploratory dynamics analysis. Separately sequenced CD4+ and CD8+ repertoires were used to assign the CD4 or CD8 phenotype of responding clones. TCRdb cleaned the public reads at Q25 with fastp, built clones with MiXCR and kept in-frame beta chains. When rows share a CDR3 protein, they turn into one entry using the most common DNA and genes. What appears here as the V and J calls and clone size reflects TCRdb's work, not the paper's. This sample holds around 300,000 distinct CDR3 sequences; 10% to 15% were observed only once. The ten largest clones add up to 20% to 25% of the sample.

Sequenced: PBMCs or a T cell subset sorted from them (not recorded which). The sequence was collected from a young man who had mild COVID-19 (a few samples of this study predate the infection). The sample titles of this study are shuffled in the database, so cell type and time point are left out; the donor was told from shared clones. The sequence links TRBV9 to TRBJ2-2; the central 8 bases match TRBD2. The DNA sequence reads TGTGCCAGCAGCGTAGTGAGCGGGAGAGGCGGGGAGCTGTTTTTT. Translated, it gives CASSVVSGRGGELFF.